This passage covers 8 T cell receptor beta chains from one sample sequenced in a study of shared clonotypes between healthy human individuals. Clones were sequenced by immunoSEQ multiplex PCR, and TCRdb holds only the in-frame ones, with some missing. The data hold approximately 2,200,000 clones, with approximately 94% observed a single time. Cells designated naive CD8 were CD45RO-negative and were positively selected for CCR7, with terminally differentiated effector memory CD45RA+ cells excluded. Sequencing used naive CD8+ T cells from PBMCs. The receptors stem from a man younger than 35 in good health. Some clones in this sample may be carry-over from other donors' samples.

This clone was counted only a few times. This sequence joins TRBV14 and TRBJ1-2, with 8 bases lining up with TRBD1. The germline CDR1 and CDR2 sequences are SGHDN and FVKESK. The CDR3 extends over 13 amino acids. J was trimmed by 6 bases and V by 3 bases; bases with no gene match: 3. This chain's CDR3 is CASSQDRVHGYTF. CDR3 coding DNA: TGTGCCAGCAGCCAGGACAGGGTCCATGGCTACACCTTC.

Written as DNA, the CDR3 is TGTGCCAGCAGCTTAGTTACGGGATTCTACGAGCAGTACTTC. It yields the protein CASSLVTGFYEQYF. V is TRBV7-2 and J is TRBJ2-7; D is possibly TRBD2 (5 bases). V was shortened by 1 base and J by 3 bases, with 10 bases between the two germline ends. Looked up from germline, CDR1 is SGHTA and CDR2 is FQGNSA. This CDR3 is built from 14 residues. Looking up the rest from reference TRBV7-2 and TRBJ2-7 gives the full variable domain: GAGVSQSPSNKVTEKGKDVELRCDPISGHTALYWYRQSLGQGLEFLIYFQGNSAPDKSGLPSDRFSAERTGGSVSTLTIQRTQQEDSAVYLCASSLVTGFYEQYFGPGTRLTVT.

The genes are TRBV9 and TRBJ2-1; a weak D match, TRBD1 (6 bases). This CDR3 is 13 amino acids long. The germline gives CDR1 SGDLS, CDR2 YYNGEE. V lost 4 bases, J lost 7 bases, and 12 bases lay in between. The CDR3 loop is CASSQGRGNEQFF. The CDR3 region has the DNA TGTGCCAGCAGCCAGGGAAGGGGGAATGAGCAGTTCTTC.

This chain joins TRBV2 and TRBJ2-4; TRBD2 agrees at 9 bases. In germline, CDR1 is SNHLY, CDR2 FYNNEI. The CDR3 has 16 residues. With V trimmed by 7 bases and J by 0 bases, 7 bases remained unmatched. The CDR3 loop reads CASNPAREGAKNIQYF. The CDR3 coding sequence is TGTGCCAGCAACCCGGCGCGGGAGGGAGCCAAAAACATTCAGTACTTC. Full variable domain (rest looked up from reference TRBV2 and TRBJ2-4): EPEVTQTPSHQVTQMGQEVILRCVPISNHLYFYWYRQILGQKVEFLVSFYNNEISEKSEIFDDQFSVERPDGSNFTLKIRSTKLEDSAMYFCASNPAREGAKNIQYFGAGTRLSVL.

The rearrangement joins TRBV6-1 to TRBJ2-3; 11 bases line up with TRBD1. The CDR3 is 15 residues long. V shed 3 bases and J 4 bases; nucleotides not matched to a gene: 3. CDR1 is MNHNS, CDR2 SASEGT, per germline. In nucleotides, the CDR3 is TGTGCCAGCAGTGACGGGACAGGGGGTCCAGATACGCAGTATTTT. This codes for CASSDGTGGPDTQYF.

CDR3 in amino acids: CASSQALAEKYEQYF. The CDR3 DNA reads as TGCGCCAGCAGCCAAGCTCTAGCGGAAAAATACGAGCAGTACTTC. V and J are TRBV4-3 and TRBJ2-7; 7 bases line up with TRBD2. The germline V gene encodes CDR1 LGHNA and CDR2 YSLEER. V shed 1 base, J shed 4 bases, and the junction held 7 bases outside the gene matches. The CDR3 sequence is 15 residues long.

The CDR3 loop reads CASSIAPGTATEAFF. CDR3 nucleotides: TGTGCCAGTAGTATAGCCCCCGGGACAGCCACTGAAGCTTTCTTT. The genes are TRBV19 and TRBJ1-1; 7 bases match TRBD1. Unmatched junction bases numbered 6, after V lost 1 base and J lost 4 bases. The CDR3 totals 15 residues. The germline gives CDR1 LNHDA, CDR2 SQIVND (reference sequence).

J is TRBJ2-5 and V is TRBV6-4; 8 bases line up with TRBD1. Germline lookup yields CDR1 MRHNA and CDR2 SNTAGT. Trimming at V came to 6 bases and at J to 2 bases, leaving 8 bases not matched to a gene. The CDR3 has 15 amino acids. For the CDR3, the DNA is TGTGCCAGCAGCGCACAGGGGGGCGGTCAAGAGACCCAGTACTTC. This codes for CASSAQGGGQETQYF.